A single T cell receptor beta chain is shown here with its context. These data originate in a study of blood T cell repertoires in COVID-19. The study recruited people aged roughly 18 to 95 years across approximately 25 US areas. The CDR3 runs to 13 residues. The germline gives CDR1 SGHTA, CDR2 FQGNSA. V dropped 5 bases and J dropped 11 bases, with 16 bases sitting between them. As processed by the authors: Cell counts per sample came from amplifying reference gene primers. Sequencing used immunoSEQ multiplex PCR; TCRdb keeps in-frame clones, though not all of them. From that table come the V and J calls and clone size; the DNA was used to work out D and trimming. This sample has 250,000 to 300,000 clones; under 90% occur once, and the top ten carry less than 3.5%.

The V and J genes are TRBV7-2 and TRBJ1-5; weak D call: TRBD1 (5 bases). The receptor was isolated from a woman in her forties or fifties who had been exposed to COVID-19. Sequencing was done on a sample of PBMCs or T cells enriched from blood (not recorded which). CDR3 DNA: TGTGCCAGCAGCCCAGGGTGGGGTTCGGCCCAGCATTTT. Its translation is CASSPGWGSAQHF.